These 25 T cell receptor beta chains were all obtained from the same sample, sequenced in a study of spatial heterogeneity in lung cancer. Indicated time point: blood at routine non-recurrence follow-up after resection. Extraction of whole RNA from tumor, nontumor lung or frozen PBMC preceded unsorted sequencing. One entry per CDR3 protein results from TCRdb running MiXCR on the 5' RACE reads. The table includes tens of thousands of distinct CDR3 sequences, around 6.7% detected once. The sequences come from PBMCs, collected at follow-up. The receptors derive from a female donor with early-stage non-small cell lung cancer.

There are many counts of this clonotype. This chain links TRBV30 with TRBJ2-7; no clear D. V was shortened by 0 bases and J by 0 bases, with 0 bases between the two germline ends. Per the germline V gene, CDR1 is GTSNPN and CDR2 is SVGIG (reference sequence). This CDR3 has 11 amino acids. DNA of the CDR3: TGTGCCTGGAGTGTCTCCTACGAGCAGTACTTC. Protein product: CAWSVSYEQYF.

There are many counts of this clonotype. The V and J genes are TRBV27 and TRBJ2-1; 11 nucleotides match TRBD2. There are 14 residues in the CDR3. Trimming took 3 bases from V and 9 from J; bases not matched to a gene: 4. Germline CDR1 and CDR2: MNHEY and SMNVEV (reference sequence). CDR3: CASSLTSGVGEQFF. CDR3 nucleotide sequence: TGTGCCAGCAGTTTGACTAGCGGGGTCGGTGAGCAGTTCTTC.

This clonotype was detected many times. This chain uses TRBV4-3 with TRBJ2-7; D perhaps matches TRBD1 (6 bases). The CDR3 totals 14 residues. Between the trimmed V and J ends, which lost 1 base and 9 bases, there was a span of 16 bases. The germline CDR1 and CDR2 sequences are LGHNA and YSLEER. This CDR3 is CASSQALYRARQYF. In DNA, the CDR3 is TGCGCCAGCAGCCAAGCTCTCTACAGGGCCCGGCAGTACTTC.

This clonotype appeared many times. The CDR3 DNA sequence: TGTGCCAGCAGCTTAGGCCTAGCGAACCCCCAAGAGACCCAGTACTTC. Its translation is CASSLGLANPQETQYF. J is TRBJ2-5 and V is TRBV7-2; D is perhaps TRBD2 (6 bases). CDR3 length: 16 residues. Trimming removed 1 base from V and 1 base from J, with 13 bases in between. CDR1 is SGHTA, CDR2 FQGNSA, per germline.

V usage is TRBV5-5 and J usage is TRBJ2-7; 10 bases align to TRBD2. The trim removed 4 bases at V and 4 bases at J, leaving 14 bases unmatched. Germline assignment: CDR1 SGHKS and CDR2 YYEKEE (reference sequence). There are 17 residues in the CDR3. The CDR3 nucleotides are TGTGCCAGCAGCCCTCCGGAGCGGGGGGGCCTTTTTTACGAGCAGTACTTC. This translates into CASSPPERGGLFYEQYF.

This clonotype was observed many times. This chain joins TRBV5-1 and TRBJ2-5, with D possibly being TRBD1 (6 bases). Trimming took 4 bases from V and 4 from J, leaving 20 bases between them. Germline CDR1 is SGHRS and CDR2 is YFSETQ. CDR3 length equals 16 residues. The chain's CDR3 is CASSRRDIKSGETQYF. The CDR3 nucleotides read TGCGCCAGCAGCCGCCGGGACATCAAATCGGGAGAGACCCAGTACTTC.

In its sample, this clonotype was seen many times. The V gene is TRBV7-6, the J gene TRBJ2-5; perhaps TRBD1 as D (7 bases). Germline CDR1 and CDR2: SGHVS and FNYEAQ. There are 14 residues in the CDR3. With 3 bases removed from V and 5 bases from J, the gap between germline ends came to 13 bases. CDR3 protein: CASSFNSGGETQYF. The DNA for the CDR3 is TGTGCCAGCAGCTTTAATTCAGGGGGGGAGACCCAGTACTTC.

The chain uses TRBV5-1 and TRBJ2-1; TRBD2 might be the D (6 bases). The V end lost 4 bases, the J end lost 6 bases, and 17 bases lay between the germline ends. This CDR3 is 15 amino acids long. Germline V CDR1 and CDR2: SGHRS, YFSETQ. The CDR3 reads CASSPRTGGVNEQFF. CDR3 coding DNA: TGCGCCAGCAGCCCACGGACGGGCGGGGTCAATGAGCAGTTCTTC. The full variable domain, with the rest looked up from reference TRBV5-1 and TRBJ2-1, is KAGVTQTPRYLIKTRGQQVTLSCSPISGHRSVSWYQQTPGQGLQFLFEYFSETQRNKGNFPGRFSGRQFSNSRSEMNVSTLELGDSALYLCASSPRTGGVNEQFFGPGTRLTVL.

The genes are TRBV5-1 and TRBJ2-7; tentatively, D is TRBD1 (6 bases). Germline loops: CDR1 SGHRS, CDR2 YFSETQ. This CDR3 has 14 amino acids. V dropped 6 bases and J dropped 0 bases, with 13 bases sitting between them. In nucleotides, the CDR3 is TGCGCCAGCACCCGGGACACCAGCTCCTACGAGCAGTACTTC. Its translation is CASTRDTSSYEQYF.

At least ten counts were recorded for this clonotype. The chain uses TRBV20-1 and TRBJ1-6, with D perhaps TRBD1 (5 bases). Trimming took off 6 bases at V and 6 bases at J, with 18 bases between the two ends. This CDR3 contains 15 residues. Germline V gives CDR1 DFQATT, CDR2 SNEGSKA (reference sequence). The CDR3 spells CSAHRRADRNSPLHF. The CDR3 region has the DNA TGCAGTGCACACCGCAGGGCCGATCGTAATTCACCCCTCCACTTT.

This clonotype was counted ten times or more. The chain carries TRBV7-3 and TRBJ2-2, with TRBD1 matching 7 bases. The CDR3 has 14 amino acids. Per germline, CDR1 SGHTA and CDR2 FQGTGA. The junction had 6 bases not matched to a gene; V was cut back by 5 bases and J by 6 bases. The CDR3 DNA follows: TGTGCCAGCAGCCCGACAGGGACAGCCGGGGAGCTGTTTTTT. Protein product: CASSPTGTAGELFF.

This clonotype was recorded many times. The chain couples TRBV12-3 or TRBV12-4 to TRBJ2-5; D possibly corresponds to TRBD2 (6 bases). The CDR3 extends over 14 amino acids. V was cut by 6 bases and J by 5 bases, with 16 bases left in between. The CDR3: CASRVLWGDETQYF. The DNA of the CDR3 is TGTGCCAGCAGAGTCCTATGGGGGGATGAGACCCAGTACTTC.

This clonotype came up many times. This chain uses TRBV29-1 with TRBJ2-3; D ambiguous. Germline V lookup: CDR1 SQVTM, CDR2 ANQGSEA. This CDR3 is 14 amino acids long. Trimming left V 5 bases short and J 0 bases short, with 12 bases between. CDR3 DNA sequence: TGCAGCGTTCACCTCGGGCCCAGCACAGATACGCAGTATTTT. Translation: CSVHLGPSTDTQYF.

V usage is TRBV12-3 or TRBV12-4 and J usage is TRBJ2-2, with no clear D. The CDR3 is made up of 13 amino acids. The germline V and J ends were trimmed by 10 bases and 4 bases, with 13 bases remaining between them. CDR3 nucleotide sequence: TGTGCCACAAGGCGAGGATCCACCGGGGAGCTGTTTTTT. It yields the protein CATRRGSTGELFF.

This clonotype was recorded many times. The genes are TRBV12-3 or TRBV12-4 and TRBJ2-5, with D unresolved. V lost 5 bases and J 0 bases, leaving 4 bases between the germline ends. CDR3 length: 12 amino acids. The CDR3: CASSPNQETQYF. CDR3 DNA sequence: TGTGCCAGCAGTCCCAACCAAGAGACCCAGTACTTC.

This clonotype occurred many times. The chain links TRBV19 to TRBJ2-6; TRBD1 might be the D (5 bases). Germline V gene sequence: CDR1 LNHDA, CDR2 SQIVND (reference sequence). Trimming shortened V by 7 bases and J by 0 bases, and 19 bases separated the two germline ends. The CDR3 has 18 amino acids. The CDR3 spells CASTERGSSLSGANVLTF. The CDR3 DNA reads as TGTGCCAGTACCGAAAGGGGATCCTCTCTCTCTGGGGCCAACGTCCTGACTTTC. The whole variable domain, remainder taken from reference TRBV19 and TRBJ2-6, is DGGITQSPKYLFRKEGQNVTLSCEQNLNHDAMYWYRQDPGQGLRLIYYSQIVNDFQKGDIAEGYSVSREKKESFPLTVTSAQKNPTAFYLCASTERGSSLSGANVLTFGAGSRLTVL.

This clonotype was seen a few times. CDR3 in amino acids: CASSLFQGRSGANVLTF. CDR3 nucleotides: TGCGCCAGCAGCTTGTTTCAGGGACGCTCTGGGGCCAACGTCCTGACTTTC. This chain uses TRBV5-1 with TRBJ2-6; D may correspond to TRBD1 or TRBD2 (5 bases each). The CDR3 sequence is 17 residues long. Germline CDR1 is SGHRS and CDR2 is YFSETQ. The V gene lost 1 base and the J gene lost 0 bases, with 11 bases spanning the gap. Filled out from reference TRBV5-1 and TRBJ2-6, the complete variable domain reads KAGVTQTPRYLIKTRGQQVTLSCSPISGHRSVSWYQQTPGQGLQFLFEYFSETQRNKGNFPGRFSGRQFSNSRSEMNVSTLELGDSALYLCASSLFQGRSGANVLTFGAGSRLTVL.

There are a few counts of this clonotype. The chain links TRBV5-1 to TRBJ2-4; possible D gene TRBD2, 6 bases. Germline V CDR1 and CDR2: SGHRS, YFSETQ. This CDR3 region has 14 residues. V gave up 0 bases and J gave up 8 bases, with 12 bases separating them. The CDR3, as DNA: TGCGCCAGCAGCTTGGCGGGGGTGGAAGACATTCAGTACTTC. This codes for CASSLAGVEDIQYF.

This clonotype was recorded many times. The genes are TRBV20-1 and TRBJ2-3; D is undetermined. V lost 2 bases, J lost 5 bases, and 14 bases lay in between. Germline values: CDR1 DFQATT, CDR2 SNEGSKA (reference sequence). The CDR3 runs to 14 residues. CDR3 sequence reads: CSARSPGPGDTQYF. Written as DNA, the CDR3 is TGCAGTGCTAGAAGCCCGGGCCCGGGAGATACGCAGTATTTT.

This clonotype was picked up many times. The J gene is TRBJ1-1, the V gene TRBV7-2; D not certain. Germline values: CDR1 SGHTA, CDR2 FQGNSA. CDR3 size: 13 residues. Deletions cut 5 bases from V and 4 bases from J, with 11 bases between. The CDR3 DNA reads TGTGCCAGCAGCGTCCGACGTGGCACTGAAGCTTTCTTT. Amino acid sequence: CASSVRRGTEAFF.

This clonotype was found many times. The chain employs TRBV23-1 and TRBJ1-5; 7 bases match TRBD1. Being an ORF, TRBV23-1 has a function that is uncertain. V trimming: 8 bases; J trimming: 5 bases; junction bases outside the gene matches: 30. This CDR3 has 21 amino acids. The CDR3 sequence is CASLPFFPGQFNPEGDQPQHF. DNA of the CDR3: TGCGCCAGCCTACCATTTTTTCCGGGACAGTTCAATCCGGAGGGTGATCAGCCCCAGCATTTT.

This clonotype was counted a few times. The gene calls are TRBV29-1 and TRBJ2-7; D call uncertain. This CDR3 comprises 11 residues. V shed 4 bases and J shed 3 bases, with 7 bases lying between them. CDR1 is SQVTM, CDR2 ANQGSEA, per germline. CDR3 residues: CSVGSDYEQYF. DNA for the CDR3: TGCAGCGTTGGCTCGGACTACGAGCAGTACTTC.

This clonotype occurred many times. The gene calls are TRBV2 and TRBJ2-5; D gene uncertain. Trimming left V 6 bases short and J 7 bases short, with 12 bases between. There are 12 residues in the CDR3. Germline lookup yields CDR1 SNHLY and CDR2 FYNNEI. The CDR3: CASSNAKGTQYF. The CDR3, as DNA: TGTGCCAGCAGCAACGCAAAGGGGACCCAGTACTTC.

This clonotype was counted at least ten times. The CDR3 DNA reads TGTGCCAGCAGCGTGAGGGGGGAATACAATGAGCAGTTCTTC. Its protein is CASSVRGEYNEQFF. V and J are TRBV9 and TRBJ2-1; D tentatively reads TRBD1 or TRBD2 (6 bases each). The ends were cut back, 2 bases at V and 4 bases at J, with 10 bases in the middle. The CDR3 sequence is 14 residues long. Germline assignment: CDR1 SGDLS and CDR2 YYNGEE.

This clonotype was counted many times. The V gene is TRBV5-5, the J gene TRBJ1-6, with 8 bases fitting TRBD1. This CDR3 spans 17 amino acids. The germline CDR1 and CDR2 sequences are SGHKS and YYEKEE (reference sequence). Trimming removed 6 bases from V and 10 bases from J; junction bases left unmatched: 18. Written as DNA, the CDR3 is TGTGCCAGCAACACGCCTTTCAGGGGGCCGTCGGGATCACCCCTCCACTTT. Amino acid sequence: CASNTPFRGPSGSPLHF.